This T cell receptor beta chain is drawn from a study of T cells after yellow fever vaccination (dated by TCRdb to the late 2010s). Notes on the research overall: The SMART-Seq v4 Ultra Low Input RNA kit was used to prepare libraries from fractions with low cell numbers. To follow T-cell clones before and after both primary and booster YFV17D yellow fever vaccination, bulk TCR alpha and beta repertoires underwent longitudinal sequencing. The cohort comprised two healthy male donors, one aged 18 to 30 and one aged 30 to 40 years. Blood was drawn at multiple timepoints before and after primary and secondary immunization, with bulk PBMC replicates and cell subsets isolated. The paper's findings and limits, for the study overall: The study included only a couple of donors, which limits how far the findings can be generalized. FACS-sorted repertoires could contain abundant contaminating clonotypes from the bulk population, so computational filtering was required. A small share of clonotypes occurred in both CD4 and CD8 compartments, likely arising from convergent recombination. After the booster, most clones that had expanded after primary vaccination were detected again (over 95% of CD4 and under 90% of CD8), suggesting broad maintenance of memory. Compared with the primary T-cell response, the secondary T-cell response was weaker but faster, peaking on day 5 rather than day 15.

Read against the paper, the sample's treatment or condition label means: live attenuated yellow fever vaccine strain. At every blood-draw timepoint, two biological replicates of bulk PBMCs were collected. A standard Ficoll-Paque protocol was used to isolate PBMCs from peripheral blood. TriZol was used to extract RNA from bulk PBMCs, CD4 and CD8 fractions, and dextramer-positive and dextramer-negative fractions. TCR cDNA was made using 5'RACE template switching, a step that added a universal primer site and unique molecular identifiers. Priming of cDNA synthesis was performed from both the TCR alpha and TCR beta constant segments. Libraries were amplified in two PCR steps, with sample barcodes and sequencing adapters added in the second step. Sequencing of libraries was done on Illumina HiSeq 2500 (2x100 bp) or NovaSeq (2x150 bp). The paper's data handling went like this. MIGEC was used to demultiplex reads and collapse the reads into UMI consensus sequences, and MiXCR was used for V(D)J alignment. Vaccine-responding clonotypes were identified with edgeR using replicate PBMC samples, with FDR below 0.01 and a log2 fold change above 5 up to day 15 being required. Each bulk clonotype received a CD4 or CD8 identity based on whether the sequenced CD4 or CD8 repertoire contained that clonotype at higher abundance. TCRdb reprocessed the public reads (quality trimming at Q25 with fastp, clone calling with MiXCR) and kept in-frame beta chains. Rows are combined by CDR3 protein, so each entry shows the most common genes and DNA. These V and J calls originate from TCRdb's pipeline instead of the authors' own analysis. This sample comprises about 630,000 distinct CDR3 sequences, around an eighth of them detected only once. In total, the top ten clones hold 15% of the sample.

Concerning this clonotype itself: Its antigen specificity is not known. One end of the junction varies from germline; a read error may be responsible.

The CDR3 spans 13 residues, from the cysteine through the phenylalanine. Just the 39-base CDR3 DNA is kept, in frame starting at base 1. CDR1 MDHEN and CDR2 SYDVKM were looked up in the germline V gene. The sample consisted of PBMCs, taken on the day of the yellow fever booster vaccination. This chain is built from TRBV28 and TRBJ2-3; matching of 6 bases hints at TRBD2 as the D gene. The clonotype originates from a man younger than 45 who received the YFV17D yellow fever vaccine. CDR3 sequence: CARSYGRGDTQYF. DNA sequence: TGTGCCAGAAGTTACGGGAGAGGCGATACGCAGTATTTT.